The rows below give T cell receptor beta chains drawn from one sample of a study of blood T cell repertoires in COVID-19. Some clones are missing from TCRdb's copy, which holds only in-frame ones; the method was immunoSEQ multiplex PCR. The repertoire has about 83,000 clones, 88% of them found once; the top ten carry around 40%. The sequencing input was peripheral blood. These receptors originate from a human donor in a cohort sampled during active COVID-19. CDR3s include the opening cysteine and the closing phenylalanine or tryptophan. Fields, in order: J gene, clone size, D gene, V gene, CDR3 protein, CDR3 DNA. The D gene is left open where the match is weak. A clone size is listed for some rows: how often the clone was seen (once, few, many), or a class if it is expanded.

J: TRBJ2-7; size: .; D: TRBD2; V: TRBV7-2; CDR3: CASSDTSGSYEQYF; DNA: TGTGCCAGCAGCGATACTAGCGGAAGCTACGAGCAGTACTTC
J: TRBJ2-5; size: .; D: TRBD1; V: TRBV24-1; CDR3: CATSEPGTGTLGTQYF; DNA: TGTGCCACCAGTGAACCAGGGACAGGGACTTTAGGGACCCAGTACTTC
J: TRBJ2-1; size: .; D: .; V: TRBV14; CDR3: CASSQEWQKKPYNEQFF; DNA: TGTGCCAGCAGCCAAGAGTGGCAGAAAAAACCTTACAATGAGCAGTTCTTC
J: TRBJ1-3; size: .; D: .; V: TRBV27; CDR3: CASSPRGGLYSGNTIYF; DNA: TGTGCCAGCAGTCCTAGAGGGGGACTATACTCTGGAAACACCATATATTTT
J: TRBJ2-5; size: .; D: .; V: TRBV19; CDR3: CASSIGDSQETQYF; DNA: TGTGCCAGTAGTATAGGGGACTCCCAAGAGACCCAGTACTTC
J: TRBJ2-1; size: .; D: .; V: TRBV5-6; CDR3: CASSSNRGAGYNEQFF; DNA: TGTGCCAGCAGCTCAAACCGGGGGGCGGGCTACAATGAGCAGTTCTTC
J: TRBJ2-3; size: few; D: .; V: TRBV19; CDR3: CASSIQATDTQYF; DNA: TGTGCCAGTAGTATCCAGGCCACAGATACGCAGTATTTT
J: TRBJ1-1; size: .; D: .; V: TRBV9; CDR3: CASSVGALNTEAFF; DNA: TGTGCCAGCAGCGTAGGGGCCTTGAACACTGAAGCTTTCTTT
J: TRBJ1-3; size: .; D: .; V: TRBV10-2; CDR3: CASSEVVYSGNTIYF; DNA: TGCGCCAGCAGTGAAGTCGTCTACTCTGGAAACACCATATATTTT
J: TRBJ2-1; size: .; D: .; V: TRBV21-1; CDR3: CASSKEGHTTGLNEQFF; DNA: TGTGCCAGCAGCAAAGAGGGTCACACGACAGGTTTGAATGAGCAGTTCTTC
J: TRBJ1-6; size: .; D: TRBD1; V: TRBV6-2/TRBV6-3; CDR3: CASRPFRDRGLDSPLHF; DNA: TGTGCCAGCAGACCTTTCCGGGACAGGGGTTTGGATTCACCCCTCCACTTT
J: TRBJ2-1; size: .; D: TRBD2; V: TRBV13; CDR3: CASSPYGLAGDNEQFF; DNA: TGTGCCAGCAGCCCTTACGGACTAGCGGGAGACAATGAGCAGTTCTTC
J: TRBJ2-3; size: .; D: .; V: TRBV7-9; CDR3: CASSFFTGTGSTDTQYF; DNA: TGTGCCAGCAGCTTCTTCACGGGCACAGGGAGTACAGATACGCAGTATTTT
J: TRBJ2-3; size: .; D: TRBD2; V: TRBV7-2; CDR3: CASSLAVASGGTLDTQYF; DNA: TGTGCCAGCAGCTTAGCGGTGGCTAGCGGGGGGACCTTGGATACGCAGTATTTT
J: TRBJ2-1; size: .; D: TRBD2; V: TRBV5-1; CDR3: CASSAGLASYNEQFF; DNA: TGCGCCAGCAGCGCGGGACTAGCGAGCTACAATGAGCAGTTCTTC
J: TRBJ1-2; size: few; D: TRBD1; V: TRBV18; CDR3: CASSPGQGPLRGYTF; DNA: TGTGCCAGCTCTCCAGGACAGGGCCCGTTGCGGGGCTACACCTTC
J: TRBJ2-5; size: .; D: .; V: TRBV3-1/TRBV3-2; CDR3: CASSQGSKEETQYF; DNA: TGTGCCAGCAGCCAGGGTTCAAAGGAGGAGACCCAGTACTTC
J: TRBJ2-6; size: .; D: .; V: TRBV2; CDR3: CASTLTAGANVLTF; DNA: TGTGCCAGCACCCTTACAGCTGGGGCCAACGTCCTGACTTTC
J: TRBJ2-3; size: once; D: TRBD2; V: TRBV4-3; CDR3: CASSQDRTSGNYF; DNA: TGCGCCAGCAGCCAAGATCGGACTAGCGGGAACTATTTT
J: TRBJ2-3; size: .; D: .; V: TRBV2; CDR3: CASSYDVLRQYF; DNA: TGTGCCAGCAGCTACGATGTCCTCCGGCAGTATTTT
J: TRBJ2-2; size: .; D: TRBD1; V: TRBV28; CDR3: CASKRLNTMRDRYTGELFF; DNA: TGTGCCAGCAAAAGACTAAACACTATGCGGGACAGGTACACCGGGGAGCTGTTTTTT
J: TRBJ2-7; size: once; D: .; V: TRBV2; CDR3: CASSGLGSYEQYF; DNA: TGTGCCAGCAGTGGTCTCGGTTCCTACGAGCAGTACTTC
J: TRBJ2-7; size: .; D: .; V: TRBV7-8; CDR3: CASSLAITDTLVYF; DNA: TGTGCCAGCAGCTTAGCTATCACCGACACCCTGGTGTACTTC
J: TRBJ1-6; size: .; D: .; V: TRBV6-5; CDR3: CASSREGKDSPLHF; DNA: TGTGCCAGCAGCCGGGAGGGAAAAGATTCACCCCTCCACTTT
J: TRBJ2-1; size: .; D: TRBD2; V: TRBV9; CDR3: CASSVGAAGVTNEQFF; DNA: TGTGCCAGCAGCGTAGGTGCAGCGGGAGTTACGAATGAGCAGTTCTTC
J: TRBJ1-5; size: .; D: .; V: TRBV12-3/TRBV12-4; CDR3: CASSLEDDQPQHF; DNA: TGTGCCAGCAGTTTGGAGGATGATCAGCCCCAGCATTTT
J: TRBJ1-1; size: .; D: .; V: TRBV2; CDR3: CASTQGMGTEAFF; DNA: TGTGCCAGCACCCAGGGCATGGGGACTGAAGCTTTCTTT
J: TRBJ1-1; size: .; D: .; V: TRBV5-6; CDR3: CARKLLGSNTEAFF; DNA: TGTGCCAGAAAACTTCTGGGCAGTAACACTGAAGCTTTCTTT
J: TRBJ2-1; size: .; D: .; V: TRBV10-3; CDR3: CAIHSDSNEQFF; DNA: TGTGCCATTCACTCCGACTCCAATGAGCAGTTCTTC
J: TRBJ2-3; size: .; D: .; V: TRBV12-3/TRBV12-4; CDR3: CASGGDTQYF; DNA: TGTGCCAGCGGCGGAGATACGCAGTATTTT
J: TRBJ1-1; size: .; D: .; V: TRBV2; CDR3: CASRPPGDTEAFF; DNA: TGTGCCAGCAGGCCCCCAGGGGACACTGAAGCTTTCTTT
J: TRBJ2-1; size: once; D: .; V: TRBV2; CDR3: CASALYNEQFF; DNA: TGTGCCAGCGCGCTCTACAATGAGCAGTTCTTC
J: TRBJ1-4; size: once; D: .; V: TRBV21-1; CDR3: CASSKAVTPGGEKLFF; DNA: TGTGCCAGCAGCAAAGCAGTCACCCCTGGAGGTGAAAAACTGTTTTTT
J: TRBJ1-2; size: .; D: .; V: TRBV27; CDR3: CASSVVSYTF; DNA: TGTGCCAGCAGTGTAGTCTCCTACACCTTC
J: TRBJ2-5; size: .; D: .; V: TRBV29-1; CDR3: CSVDQGQIQETQYF; DNA: TGCAGCGTTGACCAGGGGCAAATTCAAGAGACCCAGTACTTC
J: TRBJ2-7; size: once; D: TRBD1; V: TRBV2; CDR3: CASSLGQGKQYF; DNA: TGTGCCAGCAGCCTCGGACAGGGAAAGCAGTACTTC
J: TRBJ1-2; size: .; D: .; V: TRBV19; CDR3: CASSMPGRANYGYTF; DNA: TGTGCCAGTAGTATGCCAGGCAGAGCTAACTATGGCTACACCTTC
J: TRBJ1-4; size: .; D: .; V: TRBV5-4; CDR3: CASSLVGEEKLFF; DNA: TGTGCCAGCAGCTTGGTCGGGGAGGAAAAACTGTTTTTT
J: TRBJ2-1; size: .; D: TRBD2; V: TRBV27; CDR3: CASPVCTVECQREGRNEQFF; DNA: TGTGCCAGCCCAGTTTGTACGGTCGAATGTCAGCGGGAGGGCCGGAATGAGCAGTTCTTC
J: TRBJ1-6; size: .; D: TRBD1; V: TRBV7-8; CDR3: CASSVGTGAHSPLHF; DNA: TGTGCCAGCAGCGTCGGGACAGGGGCTCATTCACCCCTCCACTTT
J: TRBJ2-7; size: .; D: TRBD2; V: TRBV7-2; CDR3: CASSPGLVYEQYF; DNA: TGTGCCAGCAGCCCAGGACTAGTTTACGAGCAGTACTTC
J: TRBJ2-1; size: .; D: TRBD2; V: TRBV5-1; CDR3: CASSTTSGSGFSDEQFF; DNA: TGCGCCAGCAGCACAACTAGCGGGAGTGGGTTTTCAGATGAGCAGTTCTTC
J: TRBJ1-5; size: few; D: TRBD1; V: TRBV27; CDR3: CASRGQFLPSNQPQHF; DNA: TGTGCCAGCAGGGGACAGTTCCTACCTAGCAATCAGCCCCAGCATTTT
J: TRBJ2-1; size: .; D: .; V: TRBV25-1; CDR3: CASSEYGVDISYNEQFF; DNA: TGTGCCAGCAGTGAATACGGGGTAGACATCTCCTACAATGAGCAGTTCTTC
J: TRBJ1-1; size: .; D: .; V: TRBV21-1; CDR3: CASSKFGRGRRSFSAFF; DNA: TGTGCCAGCAGCAAATTCGGCAGGGGGCGCCGGTCATTCTCGGCTTTCTTT